One and the same sample provided the 2 T cell receptor beta chains below, sequenced in a study of blood T cell repertoires in COVID-19 (dated by TCRdb to the early 2020s). Receptor libraries were prepared by the immunoSEQ multiplex PCR assay. As stored in TCRdb, this immuneACCESS dataset retains in-frame rearrangements with V and J assigned. A fraction of the clones does not appear; measured against another copy, unresolved V genes explain less than half of the discrepancy, and the remainder lacks a known reason. This sample holds about 110,000 clones; more than 80% were observed only once. The ten largest clonotypes hold approximately 30% of the sample. The sequenced sample consisted of peripheral blood. The source is a woman of 80 years or more with acute or convalescent COVID-19.

The CDR3 region has the DNA TGCGCCAGCAGCTACGCGGGGGGAAACACCGGGGAGCTGTTTTTT. This gives the protein CASSYAGGNTGELFF. The V and J genes are TRBV5-1 and TRBJ2-2; 8 bases are a match to TRBD2. This CDR3 is 15 amino acids long. After removal of 3 bases from V and 2 bases from J, the junction contained 3 bases not matched to a gene. Germline lookup yields CDR1 SGHRS and CDR2 YFSETQ.

V is TRBV4-2 and J is TRBJ1-4; possible D gene TRBD1, 5 bases. Germline assignment: CDR1 LGHNA and CDR2 YNFKEQ. The CDR3 spans 15 residues. V was pared by 0 bases and J by 7 bases, with 12 bases between. The CDR3 DNA sequence: TGTGCCAGCAGCCAAGAACAACGGGGGAGTGAAAAACTGTTTTTT. Its protein is CASSQEQRGSEKLFF.